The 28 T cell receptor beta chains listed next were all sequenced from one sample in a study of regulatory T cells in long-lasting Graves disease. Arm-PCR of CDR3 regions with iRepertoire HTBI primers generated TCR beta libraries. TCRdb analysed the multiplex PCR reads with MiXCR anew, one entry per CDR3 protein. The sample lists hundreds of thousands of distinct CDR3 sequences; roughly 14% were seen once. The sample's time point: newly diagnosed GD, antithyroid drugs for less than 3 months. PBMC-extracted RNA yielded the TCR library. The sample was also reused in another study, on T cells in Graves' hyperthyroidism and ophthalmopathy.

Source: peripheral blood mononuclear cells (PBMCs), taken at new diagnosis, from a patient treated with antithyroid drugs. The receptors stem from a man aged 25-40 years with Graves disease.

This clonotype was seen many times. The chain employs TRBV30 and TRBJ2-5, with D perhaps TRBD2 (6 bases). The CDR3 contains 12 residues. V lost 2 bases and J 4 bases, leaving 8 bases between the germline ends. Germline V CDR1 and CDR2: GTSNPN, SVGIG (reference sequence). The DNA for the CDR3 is TGTGCCTGGAGTCCGGGAGTAGAGACCCAGTACTTC. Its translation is CAWSPGVETQYF.

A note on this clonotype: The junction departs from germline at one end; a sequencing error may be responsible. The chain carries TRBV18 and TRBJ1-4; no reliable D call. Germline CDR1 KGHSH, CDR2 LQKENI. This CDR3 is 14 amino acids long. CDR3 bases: TGTGCCAGCTCACCACCGGGAAGTAATGAACAACTGTTTTTT. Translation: CASSPPGSNEQLFF.

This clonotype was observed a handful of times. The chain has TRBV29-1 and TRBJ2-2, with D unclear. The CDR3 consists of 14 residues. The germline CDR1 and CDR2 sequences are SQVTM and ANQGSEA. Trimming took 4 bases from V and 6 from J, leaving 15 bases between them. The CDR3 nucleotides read TGCAGCGTTGTTACAACCTTACCGTCCGGGGAGCTGTTTTTT. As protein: CSVVTTLPSGELFF.

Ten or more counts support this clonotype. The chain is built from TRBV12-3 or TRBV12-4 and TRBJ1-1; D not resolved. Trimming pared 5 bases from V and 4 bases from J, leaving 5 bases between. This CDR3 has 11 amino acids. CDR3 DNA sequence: TGTGCCAGCAGTGCCGTCACTGAAGCTTTCTTT. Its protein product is CASSAVTEAFF.

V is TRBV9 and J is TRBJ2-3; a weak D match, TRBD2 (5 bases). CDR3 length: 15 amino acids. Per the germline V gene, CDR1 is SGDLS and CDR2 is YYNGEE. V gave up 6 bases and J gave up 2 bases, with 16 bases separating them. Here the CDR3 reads CASTPRSDYTDTQYF. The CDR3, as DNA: TGTGCCAGCACCCCTAGGAGCGACTACACAGATACGCAGTATTTT.

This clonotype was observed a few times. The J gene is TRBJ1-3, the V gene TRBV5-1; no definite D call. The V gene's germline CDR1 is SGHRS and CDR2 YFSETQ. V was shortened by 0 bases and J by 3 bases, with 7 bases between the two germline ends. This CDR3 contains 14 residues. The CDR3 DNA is TGCGCCAGCAGCTTGGAAGGGTATGGAAACACCATATATTTT. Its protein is CASSLEGYGNTIYF. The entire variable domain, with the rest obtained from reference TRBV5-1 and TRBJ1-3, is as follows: KAGVTQTPRYLIKTRGQQVTLSCSPISGHRSVSWYQQTPGQGLQFLFEYFSETQRNKGNFPGRFSGRQFSNSRSEMNVSTLELGDSALYLCASSLEGYGNTIYFGEGSWLTVV.

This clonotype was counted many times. The chain's CDR3 is CATSDPSGRANKFF. In nucleotides, the CDR3 is TGTGCCACCAGTGATCCTAGCGGGAGGGCCAATAAGTTCTTC. The chain uses TRBV24-1 and TRBJ2-1; 12 bases align to TRBD2. The V gene end was trimmed by 3 bases and the J gene end by 14 bases; junction bases not matched to a gene: 7. CDR3 length: 14 residues. The germline gives CDR1 KGHDR, CDR2 SFDVKD.

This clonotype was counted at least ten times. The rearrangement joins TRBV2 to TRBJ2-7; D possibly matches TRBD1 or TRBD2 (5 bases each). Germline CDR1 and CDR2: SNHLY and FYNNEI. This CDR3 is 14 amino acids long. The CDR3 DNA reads TGTGCGACCCGGGACGGACCCCTCTCCTACGAGCAGTACTTC. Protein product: CATRDGPLSYEQYF.

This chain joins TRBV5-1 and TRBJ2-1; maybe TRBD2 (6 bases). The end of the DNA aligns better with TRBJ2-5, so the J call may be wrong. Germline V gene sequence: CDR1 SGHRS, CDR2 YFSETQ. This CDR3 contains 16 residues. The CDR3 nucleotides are TGCGCCAGCAGCTTGGGGGGCAGGGAGGCCCTAGAGACCCAGTACTTC. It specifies CASSLGGREALETQYF.

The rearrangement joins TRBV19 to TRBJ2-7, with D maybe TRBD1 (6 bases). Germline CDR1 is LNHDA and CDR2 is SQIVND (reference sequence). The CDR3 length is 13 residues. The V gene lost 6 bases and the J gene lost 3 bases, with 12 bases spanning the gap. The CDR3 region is CASSAVRGYEQYF. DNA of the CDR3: TGTGCCAGTAGCGCGGTCAGGGGCTACGAGCAGTACTTC.

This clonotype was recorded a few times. As DNA, the CDR3 is TGTGCCAGCAGCCAGGGACTCCGGCGGGGCAATGAGCAGTTCTTC. It is translated as CASSQGLRRGNEQFF. The rearrangement links TRBV13 to TRBJ2-1, with a weak D call TRBD2 (6 bases). Germline CDR1 reads PRHDT; CDR2 reads FYEKMQ (reference sequence). V shed 5 bases and J shed 6 bases, with 17 bases lying between them. The CDR3 loop spans 15 amino acids.

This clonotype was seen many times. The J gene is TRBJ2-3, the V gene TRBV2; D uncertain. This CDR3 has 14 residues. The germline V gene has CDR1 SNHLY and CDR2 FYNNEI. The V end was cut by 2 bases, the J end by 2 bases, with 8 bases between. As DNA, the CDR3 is TGTGCCAGCAGTGAACGAACAGTCACAGATACGCAGTATTTT. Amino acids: CASSERTVTDTQYF.

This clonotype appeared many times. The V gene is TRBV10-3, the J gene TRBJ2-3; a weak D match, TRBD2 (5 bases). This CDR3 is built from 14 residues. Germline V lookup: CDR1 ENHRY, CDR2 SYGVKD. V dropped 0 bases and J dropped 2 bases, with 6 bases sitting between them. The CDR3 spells CAISESGLTDTQYF. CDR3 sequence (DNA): TGTGCCATCAGTGAGTCTGGACTCACAGATACGCAGTATTTT.

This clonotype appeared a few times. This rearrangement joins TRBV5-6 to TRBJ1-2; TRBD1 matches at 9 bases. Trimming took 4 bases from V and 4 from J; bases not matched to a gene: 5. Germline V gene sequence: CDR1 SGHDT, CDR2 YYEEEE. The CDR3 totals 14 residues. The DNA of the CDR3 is TGTGCCAGCAGCAGGGGACAGGGCGGCTATGGCTACACCTTC. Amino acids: CASSRGQGGYGYTF.

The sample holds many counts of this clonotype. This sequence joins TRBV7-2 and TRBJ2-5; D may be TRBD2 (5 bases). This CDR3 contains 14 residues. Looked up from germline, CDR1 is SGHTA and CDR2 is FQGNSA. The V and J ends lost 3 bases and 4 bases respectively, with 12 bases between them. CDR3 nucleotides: TGTGCCAGCAGCTTGTCTGACTACGGAGAGACCCAGTACTTC. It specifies CASSLSDYGETQYF.

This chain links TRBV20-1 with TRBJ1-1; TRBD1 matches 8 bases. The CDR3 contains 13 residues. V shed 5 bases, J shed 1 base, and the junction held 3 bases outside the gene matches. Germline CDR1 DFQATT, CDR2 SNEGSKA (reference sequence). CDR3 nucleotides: TGCAGTGCTCCCGGGACAGGGAACACTGAAGCTTTCTTT. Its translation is CSAPGTGNTEAFF.

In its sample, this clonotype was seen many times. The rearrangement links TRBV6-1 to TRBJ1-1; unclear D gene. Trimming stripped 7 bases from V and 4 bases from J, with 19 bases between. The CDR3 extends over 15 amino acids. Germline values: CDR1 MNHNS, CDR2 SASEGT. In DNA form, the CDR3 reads TGTGCCAGCAAGGGAGTGCAGCGGCGGGTCACTGAAGCTTTCTTT. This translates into CASKGVQRRVTEAFF.

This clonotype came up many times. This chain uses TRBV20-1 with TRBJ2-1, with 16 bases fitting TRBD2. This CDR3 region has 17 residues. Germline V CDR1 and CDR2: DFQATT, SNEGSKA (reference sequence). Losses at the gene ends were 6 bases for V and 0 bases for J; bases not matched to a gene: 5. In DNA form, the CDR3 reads TGCAGTGCAGGGACTAGCGGGAGGGCAAGCTCCTACAATGAGCAGTTCTTC. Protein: CSAGTSGRASSYNEQFF.

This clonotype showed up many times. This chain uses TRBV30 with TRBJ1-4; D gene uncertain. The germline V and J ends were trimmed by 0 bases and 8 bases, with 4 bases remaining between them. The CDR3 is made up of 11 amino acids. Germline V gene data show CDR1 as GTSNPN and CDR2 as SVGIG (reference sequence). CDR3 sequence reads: CAWSVQEKLFF. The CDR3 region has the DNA TGTGCCTGGAGTGTACAGGAAAAACTGTTTTTT.

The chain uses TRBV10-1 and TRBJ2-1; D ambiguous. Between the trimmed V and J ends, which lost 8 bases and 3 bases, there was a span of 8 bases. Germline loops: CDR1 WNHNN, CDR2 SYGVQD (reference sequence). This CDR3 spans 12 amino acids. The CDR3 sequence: CASGLRYNEQFF. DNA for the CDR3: TGCGCCAGCGGTCTCCGCTACAATGAGCAGTTCTTC.

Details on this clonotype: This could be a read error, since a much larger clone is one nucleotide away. CDR3 sequence: CASTRVNTEASF. Written as DNA, the CDR3 is TGCGCCAGCACCAGGGTGAACACTGAAGCTTCCTTT. The chain carries TRBV10-2 and TRBJ1-1; a weak D match, TRBD1 (5 bases). CDR3 length equals 12 residues. Germline V gene sequence: CDR1 WSHSY, CDR2 SAAADI.

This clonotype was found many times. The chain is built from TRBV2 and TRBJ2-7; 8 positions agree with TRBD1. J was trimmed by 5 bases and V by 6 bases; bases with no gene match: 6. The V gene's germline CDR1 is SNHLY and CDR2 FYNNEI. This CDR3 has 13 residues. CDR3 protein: CASRRQGRNEQYF. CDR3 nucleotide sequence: TGTGCCAGCAGGAGACAGGGGCGAAACGAGCAGTACTTC.

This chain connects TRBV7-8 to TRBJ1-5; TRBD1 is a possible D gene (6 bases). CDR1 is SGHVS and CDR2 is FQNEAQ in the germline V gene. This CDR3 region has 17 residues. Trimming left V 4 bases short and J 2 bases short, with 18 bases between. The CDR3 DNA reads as TGTGCCAGCAGCTCCGGTCGGTCAAAGGGGGGCAATCAGCCCCAGCATTTT. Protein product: CASSSGRSKGGNQPQHF. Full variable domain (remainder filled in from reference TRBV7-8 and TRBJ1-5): GAGVSQSPRYKVAKRGQDVALRCDPISGHVSLFWYQQALGQGPEFLTYFQNEAQLDKSGLPSDRFFAERPEGSVSTLKIQRTQQEDSAVYLCASSSGRSKGGNQPQHFGDGTRLSIL.

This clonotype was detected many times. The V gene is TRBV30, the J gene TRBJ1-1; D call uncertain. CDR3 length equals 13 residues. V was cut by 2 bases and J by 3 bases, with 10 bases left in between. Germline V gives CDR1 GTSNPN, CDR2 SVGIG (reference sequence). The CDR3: CAWSLRRDTEAFF. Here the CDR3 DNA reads TGTGCCTGGAGTCTGAGGCGAGACACTGAAGCTTTCTTT.

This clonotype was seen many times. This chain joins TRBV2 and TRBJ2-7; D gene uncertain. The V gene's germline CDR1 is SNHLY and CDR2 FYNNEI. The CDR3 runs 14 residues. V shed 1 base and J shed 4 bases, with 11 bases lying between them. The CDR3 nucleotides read TGTGCCAGCAGTGAAGGAGGCGGCAAATACGAGCAGTACTTC. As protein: CASSEGGGKYEQYF. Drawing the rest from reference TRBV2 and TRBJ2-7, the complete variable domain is EPEVTQTPSHQVTQMGQEVILRCVPISNHLYFYWYRQILGQKVEFLVSFYNNEISEKSEIFDDQFSVERPDGSNFTLKIRSTKLEDSAMYFCASSEGGGKYEQYFGPGTRLTVT.

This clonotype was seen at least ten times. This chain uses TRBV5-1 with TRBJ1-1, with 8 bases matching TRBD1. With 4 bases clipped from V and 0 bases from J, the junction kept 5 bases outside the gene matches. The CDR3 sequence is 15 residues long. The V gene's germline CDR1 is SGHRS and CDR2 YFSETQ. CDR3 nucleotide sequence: TGCGCCAGCAGCGGACAGGGTAGTGTGAACACTGAAGCTTTCTTT. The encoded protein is CASSGQGSVNTEAFF.

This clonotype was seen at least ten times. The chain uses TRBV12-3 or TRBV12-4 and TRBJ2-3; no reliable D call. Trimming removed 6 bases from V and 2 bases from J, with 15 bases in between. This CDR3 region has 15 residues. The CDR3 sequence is CASSQQGGVTDTQYF. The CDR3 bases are TGTGCCAGCAGCCAACAAGGTGGCGTCACAGATACGCAGTATTTT.

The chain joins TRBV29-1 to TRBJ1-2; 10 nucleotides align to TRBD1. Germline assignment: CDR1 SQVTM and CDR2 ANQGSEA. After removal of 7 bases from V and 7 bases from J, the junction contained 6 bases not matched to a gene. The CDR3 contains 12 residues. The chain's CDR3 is CSAGQGEGGYTF. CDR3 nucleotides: TGCAGCGCTGGACAGGGGGAAGGTGGCTACACCTTC.